The next 11 T cell receptor beta chains were all read from a single sample in a study of beta chain features in type 1 diabetes (dated by TCRdb to the late 2010s). Libraries were prepared through the immunoSEQ multiplex PCR assay. The High Capacity cDNA Reverse Transcription Kit was used to reverse transcribe all of the isolated RNA, meaning that expressed TCRB transcripts were what got sequenced. TCRdb holds this immuneACCESS table with in-frame rearrangements only. Some clones are missing; in checked studies, unresolved V genes explain under half, and the rest has no known cause. The sample yields 350,000 to 400,000 clones; over 12% were counted once. 0.019% of the sample comes from the top ten. Input material: naive CD4+ T cells from blood. The sample's cell subset or site, from its label and the paper: true naive CD4+ T cells. These receptors were obtained from a woman aged 18-29 years in good health.

This sequence joins TRBV18 and TRBJ2-1; D is possibly TRBD2 (6 bases). Germline V gene lookup returns CDR1 KGHSH and CDR2 LQKENI. The V end was cut by 0 bases, the J end by 4 bases, with 10 bases between. This CDR3 region has 15 residues. CDR3 nucleotides: TGTGCCAGCTCACCACCCGGACTAACGTACAATGAGCAGTTCTTC. It codes for CASSPPGLTYNEQFF.

The chain joins TRBV15 to TRBJ2-3; D perhaps matches TRBD2 (6 bases). Per germline, CDR1 LNHNV and CDR2 YYDKDF (reference sequence). V was pared by 0 bases and J by 6 bases, with 16 bases between. The CDR3 runs 16 residues. The CDR3 sequence: CATSRDVQRVGDTQYF. Here the CDR3 DNA reads TGTGCCACCAGCAGAGATGTACAGCGGGTTGGGGATACGCAGTATTTT. The entire variable domain, with the rest obtained from reference TRBV15 and TRBJ2-3, is as follows: DAMVIQNPRYQVTQFGKPVTLSCSQTLNHNVMYWYQQKSSQAPKLLFHYYDKDFNNEADTPDNFQSRRPNTSFCFLDIRSPGLGDTAMYLCATSRDVQRVGDTQYFGPGTRLTVL.

J is TRBJ2-3 and V is TRBV28; D possibly corresponds to TRBD2 (5 bases). Germline V gene data show CDR1 as MDHEN and CDR2 as SYDVKM. The CDR3 totals 17 residues. Trimming pared 5 bases from V and 0 bases from J, leaving 18 bases between. The CDR3 nucleotides are TGTGCCAGCAGTCCAAATCCGTTACGGACTAGCACAGATACGCAGTATTTT. Its protein product is CASSPNPLRTSTDTQYF.

This clone was seen a handful of times. This rearrangement joins TRBV25-1 to TRBJ2-7, with 9 bases matching TRBD2. With 8 bases clipped from V and 6 bases from J, the junction kept 11 bases outside the gene matches. This CDR3 has 14 amino acids. CDR1 MGHDK and CDR2 SYGVNS come from the germline V gene. The CDR3 loop is CASAPSGILSEQYF. The CDR3 DNA sequence: TGTGCCAGCGCCCCTAGCGGGATTTTATCCGAGCAGTACTTC.

This sequence joins TRBV7-9 and TRBJ2-7; tentative D call: TRBD2 (6 bases). Trimming removed 5 bases at V and 4 bases at J, with 9 bases between. CDR1 and CDR2 (germline): SEHNR, FQNEAQ (reference sequence). The CDR3 has 12 residues. The CDR3, as DNA: TGTGCCAGCAGCAACCGGGGGTACGAGCAGTACTTC. It translates to CASSNRGYEQYF.

The chain is built from TRBV6-1 and TRBJ2-5; TRBD1 might be the D (5 bases). The length of the CDR3 is 14 residues. With 5 bases removed from V and 4 bases from J, the gap between germline ends came to 14 bases. The germline CDR1 and CDR2 sequences are MNHNS and SASEGT. This CDR3 is CASSRQGVGETQYF. The CDR3 DNA reads as TGTGCCAGCAGTCGGCAGGGCGTCGGAGAGACCCAGTACTTC.

The chain is built from TRBV30 and TRBJ1-5; 8 bases line up with TRBD1. Germline CDR1 GTSNPN, CDR2 SVGIG (reference sequence). Unmatched junction bases numbered 4, after V lost 0 bases and J lost 6 bases. The CDR3 is 14 residues long. Here the CDR3 DNA reads TGTGCCTGGAGTGTCGCAGGGGGCGTTCAGCCCCAGCATTTT. Translating it yields CAWSVAGGVQPQHF.

The chain carries TRBV5-1 and TRBJ2-1; 12 nucleotides match TRBD2. The CDR3 covers 16 residues. V trimming: 3 bases; J trimming: 8 bases; junction bases outside the gene matches: 9. CDR1 and CDR2 (germline): SGHRS, YFSETQ. The CDR3 loop is CASSSSTSGSLDEQFF. The CDR3 coding sequence is TGCGCCAGCAGCTCATCGACTAGCGGGAGTCTGGATGAGCAGTTCTTC.

This clone was detected only a few times. The V call is TRBV19, the J call TRBJ2-1; D ambiguous. Germline V gives CDR1 LNHDA, CDR2 SQIVND (reference sequence). The V end was cut by 0 bases, the J end by 7 bases, with 10 bases between. The CDR3 consists of 14 residues. The CDR3 sequence is CASSIDFIGNEQFF. DNA of the CDR3: TGTGCCAGTAGTATAGATTTTATCGGTAATGAGCAGTTCTTC.

This clone occurred a few times. The gene calls are TRBV10-3 and TRBJ2-7; D is possibly TRBD1 (6 bases). Germline assignment: CDR1 ENHRY and CDR2 SYGVKD. The CDR3 runs to 13 residues. Trimming left V 10 bases short and J 5 bases short, with 18 bases between. The CDR3 bases are TGTGCCACGAGACAGGCGTCTATGAACGAGCAGTACTTC. It yields the protein CATRQASMNEQYF.

This clone was observed a few times. The V call is TRBV7-9, the J call TRBJ2-5; 11 bases are shared with TRBD1. Trimming removed 1 base from V and 4 bases from J; junction bases left unmatched: 5. The CDR3 runs 16 residues. CDR1 and CDR2 (germline): SEHNR, FQNEAQ (reference sequence). Here the CDR3 DNA reads TGTGCCAGCAGCTTAGGAGGACAGGGGGCTTCAGAGACCCAGTACTTC. This sequence encodes CASSLGGQGASETQYF.